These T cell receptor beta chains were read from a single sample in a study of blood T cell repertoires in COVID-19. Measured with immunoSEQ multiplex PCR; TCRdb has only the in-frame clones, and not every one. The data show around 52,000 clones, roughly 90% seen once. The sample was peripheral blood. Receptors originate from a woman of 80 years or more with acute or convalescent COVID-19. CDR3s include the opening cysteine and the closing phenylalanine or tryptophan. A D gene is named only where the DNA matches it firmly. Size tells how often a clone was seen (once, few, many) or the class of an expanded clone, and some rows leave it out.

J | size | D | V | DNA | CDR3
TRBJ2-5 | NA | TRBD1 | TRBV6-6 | TGTGCCAGCAGCTCCGGACAGGGGGTAGAGACCCAGTACTTC | CASSSGQGVETQYF
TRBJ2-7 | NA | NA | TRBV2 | TGTGCCAGCAGTGAAGGGCAGGGTAGGTACGAGCAGTACTTC | CASSEGQGRYEQYF
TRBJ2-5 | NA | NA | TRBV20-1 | TGCAGCACAGGTCCTCAAGAGACCCAGTACTTC | CSTGPQETQYF
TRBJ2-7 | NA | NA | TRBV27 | TGTGCCAGCAGTTTGAAGGGGACGGGGGTCCCAACCTACGAGCAGTACTTC | CASSLKGTGVPTYEQYF
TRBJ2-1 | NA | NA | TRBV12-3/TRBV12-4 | TGTGCCAGCGGAGACAATGAGCAGTTCTTC | CASGDNEQFF
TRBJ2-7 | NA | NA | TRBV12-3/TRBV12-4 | TGTGCCAGCAGTTTCGGTTACGAGCAGTACTTC | CASSFGYEQYF
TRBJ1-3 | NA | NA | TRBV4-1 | TGCGCCAGCAGCCCACAGGACATCTCTGGAAACACCATATATTTT | CASSPQDISGNTIYF
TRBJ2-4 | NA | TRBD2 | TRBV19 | TGTGCCAGTAGTATAACCTCGGGGGGATTGGAAAACATTCAGTACTTC | CASSITSGGLENIQYF
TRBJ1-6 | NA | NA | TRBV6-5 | TGTGCCAGCAAGCGACGGAATAATTCACCCCTCCACTTT | CASKRRNNSPLHF
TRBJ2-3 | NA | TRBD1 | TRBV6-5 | TGTGCCAGCAGTAGGACAGGGTTGACAGATACGCAGTATTTT | CASSRTGLTDTQYF
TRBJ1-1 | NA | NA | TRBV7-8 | TGTGCCAGCAGCTTAGCATCGGAGGGCACGGCTGAAGCTTTCTTT | CASSLASEGTAEAFF
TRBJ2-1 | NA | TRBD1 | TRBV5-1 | TGCGCCTCGTGTCCAGGGACAGATTACAATGAGCAGTTCTTC | CASCPGTDYNEQFF
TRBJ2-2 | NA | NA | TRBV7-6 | TGTGCCAGCAGCGGCTGGACAGCCGCGAGGGCCGGGGAGCTGTTTTTT | CASSGWTAARAGELFF
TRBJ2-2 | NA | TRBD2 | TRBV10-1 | TGCGCCAGCAGTGAGACTAGCGGGGGTCCCACCGGGGAGCTGTTTTTT | CASSETSGGPTGELFF
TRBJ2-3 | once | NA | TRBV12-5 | TGTGCTAGTGGATTTTCGGGGGACACAGATACGCAGTATTTT | CASGFSGDTDTQYF
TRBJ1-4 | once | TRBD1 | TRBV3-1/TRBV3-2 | TGTGCCAGCAGCGAGCGGACAGGGGGGAATGAAAAACTGTTTTTT | CASSERTGGNEKLFF
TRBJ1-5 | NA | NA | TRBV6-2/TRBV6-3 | TGTGCCAGCAGTTCCCCTGGACAGAGCAATCAGCCCCAGCATTTT | CASSSPGQSNQPQHF
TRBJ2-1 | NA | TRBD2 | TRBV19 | TGTGCCAGTAGTAGGCCGGGGACTAGCGGGGTGGTCCCCGGGGATGAGCAGTTCTTC | CASSRPGTSGVVPGDEQFF